This TCR beta chain was observed in a study of vaccination and CD4 T cells after COVID-19. The treatment here: roughly 10-day PBMC culture with coronavirus spike peptide pools or control peptides (ViraFEST assay). V was clipped by 5 bases and J by 3 bases, with 10 bases between them. Per germline, CDR1 SGHTA and CDR2 FQGTGA. The CDR3 consists of 14 residues. This clonotype was observed a handful of times. Antigen unknown. The Oncomine TCR Beta short-read assay sequenced DNA from cultured CD4+ T cells. TCRdb reprocessed the PCR reads via MiXCR and lists one record per CDR3 protein. Among around 15,000 distinct CDR3 sequences listed, around a third were seen once.

This sequence joins TRBV7-3 and TRBJ2-2; D gene unclear. Sample: cultured CD4+ T cells from blood. The clonotype originates from a human donor with COVID-19. The CDR3 reads CASSPNTDTGELFF. Written as DNA, the CDR3 is TGTGCCAGCAGCCCCAACACGGACACCGGGGAGCTGTTTTTT.